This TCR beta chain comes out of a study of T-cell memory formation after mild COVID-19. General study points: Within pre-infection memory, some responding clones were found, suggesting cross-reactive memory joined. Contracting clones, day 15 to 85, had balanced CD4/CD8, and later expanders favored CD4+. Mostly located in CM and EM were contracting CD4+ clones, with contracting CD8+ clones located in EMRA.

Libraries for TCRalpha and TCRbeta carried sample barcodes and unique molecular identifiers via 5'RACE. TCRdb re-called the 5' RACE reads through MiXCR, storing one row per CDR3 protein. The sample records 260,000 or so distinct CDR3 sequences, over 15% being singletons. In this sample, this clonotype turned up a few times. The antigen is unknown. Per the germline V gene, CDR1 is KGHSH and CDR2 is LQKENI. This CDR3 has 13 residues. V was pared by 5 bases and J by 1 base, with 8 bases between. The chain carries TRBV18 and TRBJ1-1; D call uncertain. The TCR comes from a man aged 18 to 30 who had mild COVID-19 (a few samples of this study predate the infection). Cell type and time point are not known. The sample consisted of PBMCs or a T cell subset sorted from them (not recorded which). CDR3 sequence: CASSNRGNTEAFF. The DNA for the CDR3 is TGTGCCAGCTCAAACCGTGGGAACACTGAAGCTTTCTTT.